Presented here are 17 T cell receptor beta chains from one specimen sequenced in a study of early T cells in non-severe SARS-CoV-2 infection. Each CDR3 protein gets one entry after TCRdb re-called the 5' RACE reads with MiXCR. The profile shows about 33,000 distinct CDR3 sequences, about 4.5% of them singletons. Sample: whole blood. The receptor set was obtained from an adult who was a healthcare worker with PCR-confirmed SARS-CoV-2 infection or an uninfected control (not recorded which).

This clonotype was counted many times. CDR3 loop: CSARARTSFLGEQFF. DNA for the CDR3: TGCAGTGCTAGAGCGAGGACTAGCTTTCTTGGAGAGCAGTTCTTC. The chain is built from TRBV20-1 and TRBJ2-1; 8 bases map to TRBD2. The V and J ends lost 1 base and 10 bases, in that order; junction bases with no gene match: 12. CDR1 and CDR2 from the germline V gene are DFQATT and SNEGSKA (reference sequence). The CDR3 loop spans 15 amino acids.

This clonotype was found a few times. V is TRBV30 and J is TRBJ1-1; possible D gene TRBD1, 6 bases. CDR3 size: 15 residues. V shed 4 bases and J shed 3 bases, with 18 bases lying between them. CDR1 and CDR2 from the germline V gene are GTSNPN and SVGIG (reference sequence). The CDR3 bases are TGTGCCTGGACCCTAGGGCGGGGGGCCCACACTGAAGCTTTCTTT. Protein product: CAWTLGRGAHTEAFF.

Only a few counts were recorded for this clonotype. CDR3 region: CASSQTFSNIYEQYF. The CDR3 nucleotides are TGTGCCAGCAGCCAAACCTTTTCCAATATCTACGAGCAGTACTTC. The rearrangement joins TRBV14 to TRBJ2-7; unclear D gene. The V gene lost 2 bases and the J gene lost 3 bases, with 14 bases spanning the gap. Germline V CDR1 and CDR2: SGHDN, FVKESK. This CDR3 is built from 15 residues.

This clonotype was seen ten or more times. The CDR3 sequence is CASSEWTAHGYTF. For the CDR3, the DNA is TGTGCCAGTAGTGAGTGGACAGCCCATGGCTACACCTTC. V and J are TRBV19 and TRBJ1-2, with D perhaps TRBD1 (6 bases). Per the germline V gene, CDR1 is LNHDA and CDR2 is SQIVND (reference sequence). Trimming stripped 5 bases from V and 6 bases from J, with 13 bases between. This CDR3 contains 13 residues.

The rearrangement links TRBV7-9 to TRBJ2-3; D may be TRBD1 (6 bases). The germline gives CDR1 SEHNR, CDR2 FQNEAQ (reference sequence). CDR3 length: 16 residues. Trimming took 5 bases from V and 3 from J, leaving 18 bases between them. As DNA, the CDR3 is TGTGCCAGCAGCACGACCGGGACATTGGGGACAGATACGCAGTATTTT. This encodes CASSTTGTLGTDTQYF.

This clonotype came up many times. The V gene is TRBV30, the J gene TRBJ1-2; D not resolved. Trimming removed 2 bases at V and 4 bases at J, with 11 bases between. The germline CDR1 and CDR2 sequences are GTSNPN and SVGIG (reference sequence). The CDR3 is made up of 13 amino acids. The DNA for the CDR3 is TGTGCCTGGAGTCTGGAGGCTCCCTATGGCTACACCTTC. It codes for CAWSLEAPYGYTF.

This clonotype has a count of ten or more. The V gene is TRBV30, the J gene TRBJ1-1; TRBD1 is a possible D gene (6 bases). The length of the CDR3 is 13 residues. Germline V CDR1 and CDR2: GTSNPN, SVGIG (reference sequence). V lost 4 bases to trimming and J lost 6 bases, with 15 bases between them. This chain's CDR3 is CAWTGTWVAEAFF. Here the CDR3 DNA reads TGTGCCTGGACCGGGACATGGGTGGCTGAAGCTTTCTTT.

This clonotype was seen more than once but under ten times. This sequence joins TRBV7-9 and TRBJ1-5; D is perhaps TRBD1 (5 bases). V was cut by 2 bases and J by 4 bases, with 15 bases left in between. Germline-derived CDR1 and CDR2 are SEHNR and FQNEAQ (reference sequence). The CDR3 extends over 16 amino acids. CDR3 amino acids: CASSLSFGAGNQPQHF. In DNA form, the CDR3 reads TGTGCCAGCAGCTTATCATTCGGCGCAGGGAATCAGCCCCAGCATTTT.

The chain employs TRBV28 and TRBJ2-5; possibly TRBD1 or TRBD2 for D (5 bases each). The germline gives CDR1 MDHEN, CDR2 SYDVKM. V was trimmed by 7 bases and J by 5 bases, leaving 11 bases between them. CDR3 length equals 12 residues. The CDR3, as DNA: TGTGCCAGCACCGGGACCAGTGAGACCCAGTACTTC. It encodes CASTGTSETQYF.

The genes are TRBV12-3 or TRBV12-4 and TRBJ1-1; D not resolved. This CDR3 is built from 11 residues. V lost 3 bases and J 4 bases, leaving 3 bases between the germline ends. The CDR3, as DNA: TGTGCCAGCAGTTTCAGCACTGAAGCTTTCTTT. The encoded protein is CASSFSTEAFF.

In its sample, this clonotype is medium-sized. J is TRBJ2-1 and V is TRBV4-3; 12 bases are shared with TRBD2. V trimming: 3 bases; J trimming: 3 bases; junction bases outside the gene matches: 0. In germline, CDR1 is LGHNA, CDR2 YSLEER. The CDR3 has 15 residues. The CDR3 region has the DNA TGCGCCAGCAGCCAGACTAGCGGGGGCTACAATGAGCAGTTCTTC. Encoded protein: CASSQTSGGYNEQFF.

Concerning this clonotype: A much larger clone sits a single nucleotide away, making a read error possible. The V and J genes are TRBV20-1 and TRBJ1-1; D is possibly TRBD1 (5 bases). The V gene's germline CDR1 is DFQATT and CDR2 SNEGSKA (reference sequence). CDR3 length equals 16 residues. Trimming took 2 bases from V and 1 from J, leaving 17 bases between them. This chain's CDR3 is CSARLFPRQTNTEAFF. The CDR3 DNA sequence: TGCAGTGCTAGACTTTTTCCGAGACAGACGAACACTGAAGCTTTCTTT.

This clonotype is termed medium-sized. The V gene is TRBV18, the J gene TRBJ1-5; a weak D match, TRBD1 (5 bases). Trimming removed 3 bases at V and 1 base at J, with 13 bases between. The CDR3 is made up of 16 amino acids. Germline assignment: CDR1 KGHSH and CDR2 LQKENI. The CDR3 nucleotides read TGTGCCAGCTCACCCACAGGCGAGGAAAGCAATCAGCCCCAGCATTTT. Translating it yields CASSPTGEESNQPQHF.

This clonotype was seen a handful of times. The rearrangement joins TRBV3-1 to TRBJ2-1; perhaps TRBD1 as D (5 bases). V was trimmed by 3 bases and J by 1 base, leaving 19 bases between them. This CDR3 has 18 amino acids. Germline values: CDR1 LGHDT, CDR2 YNNKEL (reference sequence). DNA for the CDR3: TGTGCCAGCAGCCAGGGTCTCACGCAGGGTATTTCCTACAATGAGCAGTTCTTC. Protein product: CASSQGLTQGISYNEQFF.

This clonotype was counted ten times or more. CDR3: CAWMTSSYEQYF. The CDR3 DNA sequence: TGTGCCTGGATGACTAGCTCCTACGAGCAGTACTTC. The chain has TRBV30 and TRBJ2-7, with D maybe TRBD2 (6 bases). Germline values: CDR1 GTSNPN, CDR2 SVGIG (reference sequence). V shed 4 bases and J shed 0 bases, with 7 bases lying between them. The CDR3 length is 12 residues. The full variable domain, its missing parts supplied by reference TRBV30 and TRBJ2-7, is SQTIHQWPATLVQPVGSPLSLECTVEGTSNPNLYWYRQAAGRGLQLLFYSVGIGQISSEVPQNLSASRPQDRQFILSSKKLLLSDSGFYLCAWMTSSYEQYFGPGTRLTVT.

The table lists this clonotype with a few counts. The chain employs TRBV6-5 and TRBJ1-3; D is ambiguous. CDR1 MNHEY and CDR2 SVGAGI come from the germline V gene. Trimming stripped 11 bases from V and 0 bases from J, with 14 bases between. This CDR3 region has 14 residues. CDR3 bases: TGTGCCTCGACGAACCTTTACTCTGGAAACACCATATATTTT. It yields the protein CASTNLYSGNTIYF.

This clonotype was observed at least ten times. The CDR3 reads CASSPKTGTGFWEQYF. CDR3 DNA sequence: TGTGCCAGCAGCCCTAAGACCGGGACAGGCTTTTGGGAGCAGTACTTC. The chain has TRBV5-5 and TRBJ2-7; 8 positions match TRBD1. This CDR3 region has 16 residues. V gave up 4 bases and J gave up 7 bases; unmatched junction bases: 16. Germline V lookup: CDR1 SGHKS, CDR2 YYEKEE (reference sequence).